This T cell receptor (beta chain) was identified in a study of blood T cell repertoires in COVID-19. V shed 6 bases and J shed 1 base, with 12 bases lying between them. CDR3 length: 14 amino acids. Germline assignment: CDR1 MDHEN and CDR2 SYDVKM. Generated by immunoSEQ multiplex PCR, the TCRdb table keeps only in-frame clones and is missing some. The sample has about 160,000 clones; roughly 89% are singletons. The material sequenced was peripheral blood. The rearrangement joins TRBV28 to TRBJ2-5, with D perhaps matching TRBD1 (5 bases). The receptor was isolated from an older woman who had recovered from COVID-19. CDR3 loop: CASRLGQPQETQYF. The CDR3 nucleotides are TGTGCCAGCAGATTGGGGCAGCCCCAAGAGACCCAGTACTTC.